Reported below is one T cell receptor (beta chain). The antigen is not known. The data originate from a study of Graves' ophthalmopathy and Graves' hyperthyroidism. Study-wide context: Peripheral blood samples were taken at initial diagnosis, before any treatment. Overall study results and limits: The model reached 70.59% sensitivity and about 72% specificity for predicting ophthalmopathy progression. In blood appeared most of the expanded thyroid clonotypes whose frequency exceeded 0.001.

TCR beta CDR3 regions were amplified from RNA transcripts. A first-round RT-PCR used HTBI primers, followed by a second-round multiplex PCR. TCRdb fed the multiplex PCR reads into MiXCR, producing one record per CDR3 protein. The data show hundreds of thousands of distinct CDR3 sequences, with under 25% seen just once and approximately 39% held by the top ten. Other autoimmune disease, uncontrolled infection, pregnancy and lactation led to exclusion. This clonotype was obtained from a woman between 50 and 59 years old with Graves' ophthalmopathy. Sequenced material: peripheral blood.

The CDR3 DNA sequence: TGTGCCAGCAGTTTAAACCCGGGACAGGGGGCGACCTACGAGCAGTACTTC. It encodes CASSLNPGQGATYEQYF. J is TRBJ2-7 and V is TRBV27, with 12 bases that match TRBD1. Germline V gene sequence: CDR1 MNHEY, CDR2 SMNVEV (reference sequence). This CDR3 region has 17 residues. The ends lost 2 bases at V and 2 bases at J; junction bases unmatched: 7.